This is a list of T cell receptor beta chains from one sample in a study of blood T cell repertoires in COVID-19. Measured with immunoSEQ multiplex PCR; TCRdb has only the in-frame clones, and not every one. The sample shows about 220,000 clones, roughly 84% of them seen only once. Sequencing was done on a sample of PBMCs or T cells enriched from blood (not recorded which). All receptors come from a woman in her forties who had recovered from COVID-19. Each CDR3 is given with its conserved first and last residue. The D gene is left open where the match is weak. Expanded clones are given a class, and other clones once, few, many or no size at all.

abundance,v_gene,d_gene,j_gene,CDR3aa,CDR3nt
-,TRBV10-2,-,TRBJ1-3,CASSESTAGKYSGNTIYF,TGCGCCAGCAGTGAGTCGACGGCGGGAAAGTACTCTGGAAACACCATATATTTT
-,TRBV10-3,TRBD2,TRBJ2-3,CAISESTSGDTDTQYF,TGTGCCATCAGTGAGTCGACTAGCGGGGACACAGATACGCAGTATTTT
-,TRBV3-1/TRBV3-2,TRBD1,TRBJ1-4,CASAGTGNEKLFF,TGTGCCAGTGCCGGGACAGGGAACGAAAAACTGTTTTTT
-,TRBV28,TRBD1,TRBJ1-6,CASSPGQLYNSPLHF,TGTGCCAGCAGTCCGGGACAGCTCTATAATTCACCCCTCCACTTT
-,TRBV2,-,TRBJ1-6,CASTPGRGNSPLHF,TGTGCCAGCACCCCCGGCAGGGGCAATTCACCCCTCCACTTT
-,TRBV9,-,TRBJ2-2,CASKEGPSTGELFF,TGTGCCAGCAAGGAGGGCCCATCGACCGGGGAGCTGTTTTTT
few,TRBV7-9,TRBD1,TRBJ1-2,CASSPMTGNYGYTF,TGTGCCAGCAGCCCAATGACAGGGAACTATGGCTACACCTTC
-,TRBV5-4,TRBD1,TRBJ2-5,CASSLKGAWETQYF,TGTGCCAGCAGCTTGAAGGGGGCGTGGGAGACCCAGTACTTC
-,TRBV12-3/TRBV12-4,TRBD2,TRBJ2-7,CASRSSGMGEQYF,TGTGCCAGCAGGTCTAGCGGGATGGGCGAGCAGTACTTC
-,TRBV25-1,-,TRBJ2-6,CASRKTGSGANVLTF,TGTGCCAGCAGAAAGACAGGCTCTGGGGCCAACGTCCTGACTTTC
-,TRBV7-2,TRBD1,TRBJ1-5,CASSSRTGSGQPQHF,TGTGCCAGCAGCTCCCGGACAGGTTCGGGTCAGCCCCAGCATTTT
-,TRBV28,-,TRBJ2-1,CASSRMRDEQFF,TGTGCCAGCAGCCGCATGCGCGATGAGCAGTTCTTC
-,TRBV5-1,TRBD2,TRBJ2-2,CASSTGLAGNTGELFF,TGCGCCAGCAGCACCGGACTAGCGGGCAACACCGGGGAGCTGTTTTTT
-,TRBV5-1,TRBD2,TRBJ2-1,CASSRDTGTSGRAVWNEQFF,TGCGCCAGCAGCCGGGATACCGGGACTAGCGGGAGGGCCGTGTGGAATGAGCAGTTCTTC
-,TRBV11-3,TRBD2,TRBJ2-3,CASSGSAGGGTDTQYF,TGTGCCAGCAGCGGGTCAGCGGGAGGAGGGACAGATACGCAGTATTTT
-,TRBV29-1,-,TRBJ2-3,CSGGRTDTQYF,TGCAGCGGGGGGCGTACAGATACGCAGTATTTT
-,TRBV28,-,TRBJ1-5,CASIQWQGKWNQPQHF,TGTGCCAGCATCCAGTGGCAGGGGAAATGGAATCAGCCCCAGCATTTT
-,TRBV30,-,TRBJ2-5,CAWSVKTIQETQYF,TGTGCCTGGAGTGTAAAGACAATCCAAGAGACCCAGTACTTC
-,TRBV11-2,TRBD2,TRBJ2-7,CASSSTGLAGVEQYF,TGTGCCAGCAGCTCTACGGGACTAGCGGGAGTTGAGCAGTACTTC
-,TRBV30,TRBD1,TRBJ1-5,CAWSDVTWTGIDQPQHF,TGTGCCTGGAGTGACGTCACTTGGACAGGGATTGATCAGCCCCAGCATTTT
-,TRBV6-2/TRBV6-3,-,TRBJ1-1,CASSQENTEAFF,TGTGCCAGCAGTCAGGAGAACACTGAAGCTTTCTTT
-,TRBV7-9,TRBD1,TRBJ1-4,CASSPSGQPNEKLFF,TGTGCCAGCAGCCCATCGGGACAGCCTAATGAAAAACTGTTTTTT
-,TRBV28,-,TRBJ1-1,CASSFGQFAEAFF,TGTGCCAGCAGTTTTGGACAGTTCGCTGAAGCTTTCTTT
-,TRBV9,-,TRBJ1-2,CASSVDRGPYGYTF,TGTGCCAGCAGCGTAGATAGAGGGCCCTATGGCTACACCTTC
-,TRBV7-2,-,TRBJ1-2,CASSSGQNYGYTF,TGTGCCAGCAGCTCAGGACAGAATTATGGCTACACCTTC
once,TRBV9,-,TRBJ1-2,CASSAGKVLSTRTF,TGTGCCAGCAGCGCAGGGAAAGTTCTATCGACGAGGACCTTC
-,TRBV7-2,-,TRBJ2-3,CASSPARVDTQYF,TGTGCCAGCAGCCCCGCCCGGGTAGATACGCAGTATTTT
-,TRBV19,TRBD1,TRBJ2-6,CASSMGRGRGSRGSGANVLTF,TGTGCCAGTAGTATGGGAAGGGGGCGAGGTTCGCGTGGCTCTGGGGCCAACGTCCTGACTTTC
-,TRBV29-1,-,TRBJ1-2,CSVASGVQGYTF,TGCAGCGTTGCATCGGGTGTGCAGGGCTACACCTTC
-,TRBV5-6,TRBD1,TRBJ2-1,CASSYGDRATYNEQFF,TGTGCCAGCAGCTACGGGGACAGGGCTACCTACAATGAGCAGTTCTTC
-,TRBV30,-,TRBJ2-3,CAWSDRLDTQYF,TGTGCCTGGAGCGATCGACTCGATACGCAGTATTTT
-,TRBV5-4,-,TRBJ1-1,CASSSTGTEAFF,TGTGCCAGCAGCTCAACCGGTACTGAAGCTTTCTTT
-,TRBV10-3,-,TRBJ2-2,CAISESGGTGELFF,TGTGCCATCAGTGAGTCCGGGGGCACCGGGGAGCTGTTTTTT
-,TRBV27,-,TRBJ1-5,CASSPPRWGRKNQPQHF,TGTGCCAGCAGTCCCCCGAGGTGGGGCAGGAAGAATCAGCCCCAGCATTTT
-,TRBV11-2,TRBD2,TRBJ2-5,CASSLETSGLAQYF,TGTGCCAGCAGCTTAGAGACTAGCGGGTTGGCCCAGTACTTC
-,TRBV2,-,TRBJ1-2,CASSEVTTDYGYTF,TGTGCCAGCAGTGAAGTTACGACAGATTATGGCTACACCTTC
-,TRBV5-1,TRBD2,TRBJ2-3,CASSLEGLAGVTDTQYF,TGCGCCAGCAGCTTGGAGGGACTAGCGGGAGTGACAGATACGCAGTATTTT
once,TRBV7-2,-,TRBJ1-1,CASSFRTENTEAFF,TGTGCCAGCAGCTTTCGGACAGAGAACACTGAAGCTTTCTTT
once,TRBV6-5,-,TRBJ2-1,CASSRDSYNEQFF,TGTGCCAGCAGCCGGGACTCCTACAATGAGCAGTTCTTC
once,TRBV5-1,TRBD2,TRBJ2-2,CASSLAQLAGVNTGELFF,TGCGCCAGCAGCTTGGCCCAATTAGCGGGCGTGAACACCGGGGAGCTGTTTTTT
-,TRBV4-2,TRBD1,TRBJ2-5,CASSKDRIETQYF,TGTGCCAGCAGCAAGGACAGGATAGAGACCCAGTACTTC
-,TRBV11-3,-,TRBJ1-2,CASSLYNYGYTF,TGTGCCAGCAGCTTGTACAATTATGGCTACACCTTC
once,TRBV5-1,-,TRBJ2-5,CASPPGPLETQYF,TGCGCCAGCCCCCCAGGTCCATTGGAGACCCAGTACTTC
-,TRBV6-2/TRBV6-3,-,TRBJ1-5,CASSYSRVRGHQPQHF,TGTGCCAGCAGTTACTCGAGGGTCAGGGGACATCAGCCCCAGCATTTT
-,TRBV11-2,TRBD2,TRBJ2-2,CASSLGAGDTGELFF,TGTGCCAGCAGCTTAGGAGCGGGAGACACCGGGGAGCTGTTTTTT
-,TRBV29-1,-,TRBJ1-4,CSVEAWGAGGEKLFF,TGCAGCGTTGAAGCGTGGGGCGCCGGGGGTGAAAAACTGTTTTTT
-,TRBV25-1,-,TRBJ1-2,CASSESQGAGYTF,TGTGCCAGCAGTGAATCGCAAGGGGCCGGCTACACCTTC
-,TRBV3-1/TRBV3-2,TRBD1,TRBJ1-4,CASSPGGQGNEKLFF,TGTGCCAGCAGCCCCGGGGGACAGGGAAATGAAAAACTGTTTTTT
-,TRBV24-1,TRBD2,TRBJ2-5,CATSDWDRDYLQETQYF,TGTGCCACCAGTGATTGGGACCGGGACTACCTACAAGAGACCCAGTACTTC
-,TRBV27,-,TRBJ2-4,CASSLLAGVGAKNIQYF,TGTGCCAGCAGTTTATTGGCAGGGGTGGGAGCCAAAAACATTCAGTACTTC
-,TRBV5-1,TRBD1,TRBJ1-2,CASSLITGGSYGYTF,TGCGCCAGCAGCTTAATTACAGGGGGCAGCTACGGCTACACCTTC
few,TRBV28,TRBD1,TRBJ1-2,CATDHGGGGTGGGYTF,TGTGCCACCGATCATGGTGGGGGCGGGACAGGAGGGGGCTACACCTTC